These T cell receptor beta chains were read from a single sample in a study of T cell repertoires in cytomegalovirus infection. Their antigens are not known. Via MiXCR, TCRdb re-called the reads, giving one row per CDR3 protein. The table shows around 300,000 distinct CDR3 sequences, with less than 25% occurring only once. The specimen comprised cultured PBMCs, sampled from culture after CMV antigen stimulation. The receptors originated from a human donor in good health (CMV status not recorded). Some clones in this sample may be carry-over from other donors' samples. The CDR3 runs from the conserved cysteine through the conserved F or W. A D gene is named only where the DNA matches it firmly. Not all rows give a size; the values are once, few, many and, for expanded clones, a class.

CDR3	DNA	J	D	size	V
CASSVTPDGLAGVSVTQYF	TGTGCCAGCAGCGTAACCCCCGACGGACTAGCGGGAGTCTCCGTTACGCAGTATTTT	TRBJ2-3	TRBD2	NA	TRBV9
CASSQVGEYGYTF	TGCGCCAGCAGCCAAGTAGGGGAGTATGGCTACACCTTC	TRBJ1-2	NA	NA	TRBV4-1
CASSYGSPAGGNFGHF	TGTGCCAGCAGTTACGGGTCCCCGGCAGGGGGAAATTTTGGGCATTTT	TRBJ1-5	TRBD1	NA	TRBV6-6
CASSLRRRDQPQHF	TGTGCCAGCAGTTTGCGCAGGAGGGATCAGCCCCAGCATTTT	TRBJ1-5	NA	many	TRBV12-3/TRBV12-4
CASSPGTGNNEQYF	TGTGCCAGCAGTCCTGGGACAGGGAACAACGAGCAGTACTTC	TRBJ2-7	TRBD1	NA	TRBV6-2/TRBV6-3
CASSQVFPQETQYF	TGCGCCAGCAGCCAAGTTTTCCCCCAAGAGACCCAGTACTTC	TRBJ2-5	NA	NA	TRBV4-3
CASSPHEKETQYF	TGTGCCAGCTCACCACACGAGAAAGAGACCCAGTACTTC	TRBJ2-5	NA	NA	TRBV18
CASSYPDTQYF	TGTGCCAGCAGTTACCCAGATACGCAGTATTTT	TRBJ2-3	NA	few	TRBV6-2/TRBV6-3
CASSLDLASGSYSYEQYF	TGTGCCAGCAGCTTAGATCTAGCTAGCGGGAGTTACTCCTACGAGCAGTACTTC	TRBJ2-7	TRBD2	NA	TRBV11-2
CASGRENTGELFF	TGTGCCAGCGGTCGGGAGAACACCGGGGAGCTGTTTTTT	TRBJ2-2	NA	few	TRBV19
CSAKTLAGVSTDTQYF	TGCAGTGCTAAGACTTTAGCGGGAGTTAGCACAGACACGCAGTATTTT	TRBJ2-3	TRBD2	few	TRBV20-1
CSARRGDRENQPQHF	TGCAGTGCTAGACGGGGGGACAGGGAAAATCAGCCCCAGCATTTT	TRBJ1-5	TRBD1	NA	TRBV20-1
CASSLEAFRETQYF	TGTGCCAGCAGCTTAGAGGCATTTCGGGAGACCCAGTACTTC	TRBJ2-5	NA	many	TRBV7-2
CASTRQLMNTEAFF	TGTGCCAGCACCCGACAACTTATGAACACTGAAGCTTTCTTT	TRBJ1-1	NA	many	TRBV7-2